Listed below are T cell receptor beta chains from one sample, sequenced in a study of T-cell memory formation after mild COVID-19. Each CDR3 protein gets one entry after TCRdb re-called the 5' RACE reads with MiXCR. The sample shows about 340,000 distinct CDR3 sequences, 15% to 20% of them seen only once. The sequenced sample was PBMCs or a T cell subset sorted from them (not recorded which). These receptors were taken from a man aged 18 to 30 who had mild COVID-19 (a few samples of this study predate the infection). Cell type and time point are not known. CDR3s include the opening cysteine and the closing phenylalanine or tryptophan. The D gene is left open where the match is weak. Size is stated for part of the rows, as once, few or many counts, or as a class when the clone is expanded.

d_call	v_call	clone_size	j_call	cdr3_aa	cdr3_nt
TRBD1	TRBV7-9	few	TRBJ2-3	CASSPTGTAPWPYF	TGTGCCAGCAGCCCAACCGGGACAGCGCCATGGCCGTATTTT
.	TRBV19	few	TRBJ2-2	CASNTNTGELFF	TGTGCCAGCAATACGAACACCGGGGAGCTGTTTTTT
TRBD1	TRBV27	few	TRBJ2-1	CASSLRQGTSYNEQFF	TGTGCCAGCAGTTTAAGACAGGGGACCTCTTACAATGAGCAGTTCTTC
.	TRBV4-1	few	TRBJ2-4	CASSQDLNIQYF	TGCGCCAGCAGCCAAGATCTCAACATTCAGTACTTC
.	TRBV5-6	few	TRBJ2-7	CASRALARRVYEQYF	TGTGCCAGCAGGGCCTTGGCTAGGAGGGTCTACGAGCAGTACTTC
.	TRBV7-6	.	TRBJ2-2	CASSSLGVSNTGELFF	TGTGCCAGCAGCTCCCTTGGGGTTTCAAACACCGGGGAGCTGTTTTTT
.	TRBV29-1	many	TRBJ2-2	CSVEKGAGELFF	TGCAGCGTTGAAAAGGGGGCCGGGGAGCTGTTTTTT
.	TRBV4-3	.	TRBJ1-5	CASSPGTAPNQPQHF	TGCGCCAGCAGCCCGGGGACGGCGCCAAATCAGCCCCAGCATTTT
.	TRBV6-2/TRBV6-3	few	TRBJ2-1	CASSLGGTINEQFF	TGTGCCAGCAGCCTAGGCGGGACGATCAATGAGCAGTTCTTC
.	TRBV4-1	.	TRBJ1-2	CASSQDREAWGYTF	TGCGCCAGCAGCCAAGACAGGGAGGCTTGGGGCTACACCTTC
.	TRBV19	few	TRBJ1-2	CASSNLYGYTF	TGTGCCAGTAGTAACCTCTATGGCTACACCTTC
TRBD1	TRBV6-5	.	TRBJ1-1	CASSYSSNRGGTEAFF	TGTGCCAGCAGTTACTCCTCAAACAGGGGGGGGACTGAAGCTTTCTTT